This section outlines one T cell receptor beta chain sequence together with its context. The record originates from a study of blood T cell repertoires in COVID-19. Study as a whole: PBMCs, B-cell-depleted T cells, or T cells were the source of the cDNA or gDNA that made up the material.

V was cut by 3 bases and J by 1 base, with 6 bases left in between. The CDR3 spans 13 residues. TCRdb keeps only in-frame clones here, not all; method: immunoSEQ multiplex PCR. Of some 150,000 clones listed, approximately 85% are singletons. This receptor was obtained from a man aged 55-75 years who had recovered from COVID-19. The chain couples TRBV12-3 or TRBV12-4 to TRBJ1-1, with unresolved D. Input material: peripheral blood. CDR3 nucleotide sequence: TGTGCCAGCAGTTTGGAGAGGAACACTGAAGCTTTCTTT. Residues: CASSLERNTEAFF.